The subject of this entry is one TCR beta chain. Its target is not known. These data belong to a study of cytomegalovirus exposure and HLA in healthy donors. Study-wide findings and caveats: In vitro assays verified that three CMV-associated chains recognized CMV antigens specifically.

PCR involved 60 Vbeta and 13 Jbeta primers. This table comes from immunoSEQ multiplex PCR, and its TCRdb copy is limited to in-frame clones, with some not included. This table holds 200,000 or so clones, more than 75% found once. Germline V CDR1 and CDR2: MGHDK, SYGVNS. The trim removed 5 bases at V and 3 bases at J, leaving 10 bases unmatched. CDR3 length equals 15 residues. The specimen sequenced was PBMCs. The sequence was collected from a woman between 18 and 30 years old in good health and CMV-seronegative. The chain carries TRBV25-1 and TRBJ2-7; 7 bases map to TRBD1. The CDR3 sequence: CASSPMTGYIYEQYF. The CDR3 coding sequence is TGTGCCAGCAGTCCTATGACAGGGTATATCTACGAGCAGTACTTC.